This T cell receptor beta chain was retrieved from a study of T cell responses to AZD1222 COVID-19 vaccine. Some clones are missing from TCRdb's copy, which holds only in-frame ones; the method was immunoSEQ multiplex PCR. The sample has 110,000 to 150,000 clones, 85% to 90% seen once; the top ten hold 5.5% to 6.5%. The germline V and J ends were trimmed by 1 base and 6 bases, with 15 bases remaining between them. Germline V gene sequence: CDR1 SGHTA, CDR2 FQGNSA. The CDR3 contains 15 residues. The material sequenced was peripheral blood, taken on day 0 of AZD1222 vaccination. The chain recombines TRBV7-2 with TRBJ1-1; D is ambiguous. The clonotype comes from an adult in good health. The CDR3 DNA reads as TGTGCCAGCAGCTTAGGCGGCAGGCAGTCGGCTGAAGCTTTCTTT. Residues: CASSLGGRQSAEAFF.